This TCR beta chain is from a study of blood T cell repertoires in COVID-19. Turning to the study itself: The United States, Italy and Spain were the sources of the acute and convalescent COVID-19 samples. T cells, B-cell-depleted T cells, or PBMCs supplied cDNA or gDNA.

In the authors' workflow: Scientists estimated how many nucleated cells there were by amplifying reference gene primers. Measured with immunoSEQ multiplex PCR; TCRdb has only the in-frame clones, and not every one. That table gives V, J and clone size, and the DNA gave D and trimming. The sample lists roughly 250,000 clones, under 90% occurring once. The CDR3 is 17 amino acids. What was sequenced was peripheral blood. The sequence came from a human donor in a cohort sampled during active COVID-19. The rearrangement joins TRBV21-1 to TRBJ1-5. TRBV21-1 is a pseudogene. In nucleotides, the CDR3 is TGTGCCAGCAGCCCCAGAAGGGTGAGGAGGGGACGGCAGCCCCAGCATTTT. It specifies CASSPRRVRRGRQPQHF.